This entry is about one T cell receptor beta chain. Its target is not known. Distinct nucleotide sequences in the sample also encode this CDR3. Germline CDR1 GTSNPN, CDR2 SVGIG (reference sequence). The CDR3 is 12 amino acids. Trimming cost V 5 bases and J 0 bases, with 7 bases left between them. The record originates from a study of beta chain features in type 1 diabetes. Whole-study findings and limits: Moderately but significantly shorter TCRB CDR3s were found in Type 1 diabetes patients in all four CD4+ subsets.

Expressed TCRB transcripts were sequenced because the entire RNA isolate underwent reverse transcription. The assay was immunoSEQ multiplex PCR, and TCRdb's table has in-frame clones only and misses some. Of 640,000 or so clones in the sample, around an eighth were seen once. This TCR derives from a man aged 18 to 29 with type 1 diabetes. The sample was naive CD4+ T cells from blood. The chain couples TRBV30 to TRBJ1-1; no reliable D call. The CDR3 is CAWGRMNTEAFF. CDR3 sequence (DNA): TGTGCCTGGGGACGGATGAACACTGAAGCTTTCTTT.